The 16 T cell receptor beta chains reported below all come from one sample, sequenced in a study of blood T cell repertoires in COVID-19. Using immunoSEQ multiplex PCR, the repertoire was profiled, and TCRdb retains in-frame clones only, with some absent. The repertoire consists of about 6,100 clones, with 90% to 95% occurring once and the leading ten covering less than 55%. Sequenced: peripheral blood. The receptors stem from a human donor in a cohort sampled during active COVID-19.

V and J are TRBV28 and TRBJ2-7; D may be TRBD2 (7 bases). The CDR3 spans 15 residues. CDR1 and CDR2 from the germline V gene are MDHEN and SYDVKM. Trimming stripped 6 bases from V and 2 bases from J, with 17 bases between. CDR3 amino acids: CASSLGGALTYEQYF. In DNA, the CDR3 is TGTGCCAGCAGCCTGGGGGGGGCCCTGACCTACGAGCAGTACTTC.

The J gene is TRBJ2-3, the V gene TRBV27; D is perhaps TRBD2 (7 bases). There are 15 residues in the CDR3. V dropped 6 bases and J dropped 6 bases, with 19 bases sitting between them. The germline V gene encodes CDR1 MNHEY and CDR2 SMNVEV (reference sequence). The CDR3 is CASSSQGRVGDTQYF. The CDR3 DNA follows: TGTGCCAGCAGCTCCCAGGGGAGGGTCGGGGATACGCAGTATTTT.

The genes are TRBV28 and TRBJ1-4; 9 bases match TRBD1. Germline values: CDR1 MDHEN, CDR2 SYDVKM. The CDR3 sequence is 15 residues long. J was trimmed by 8 bases and V by 7 bases; bases with no gene match: 11. CDR3 coding DNA: TGTGCCAGCACCATCGCCGGGACAGGGAGAGAAAAACTGTTTTTT. It is translated as CASTIAGTGREKLFF.

The J gene is TRBJ2-7, the V gene TRBV6-5; 11 nucleotides line up with TRBD1. The germline V gene encodes CDR1 MNHEY and CDR2 SVGAGI. J gave up 5 bases and V 7 bases, and 10 bases lay outside the gene matches. The CDR3 sequence is 15 residues long. The CDR3 is CASTAPGTGGHEQYF. As DNA, the CDR3 is TGTGCCAGCACCGCCCCCGGGACAGGGGGTCACGAGCAGTACTTC.

V and J are TRBV5-6 and TRBJ1-3, with D possibly being TRBD1 (6 bases). Germline V gene data show CDR1 as SGHDT and CDR2 as YYEEEE. V was trimmed by 1 base and J by 2 bases, leaving 16 bases between them. This CDR3 comprises 17 residues. In nucleotides, the CDR3 is TGTGCCAGCAGCTTGACACGCAGGGGCTTCGCTGGAAACACCATATATTTT. This gives the protein CASSLTRRGFAGNTIYF.

V is TRBV5-6 and J is TRBJ2-7; a weak D match, TRBD1 (6 bases). Trimming pared 4 bases from V and 4 bases from J, leaving 15 bases between. This CDR3 has 14 residues. Germline V gene sequence: CDR1 SGHDT, CDR2 YYEEEE. The CDR3 DNA reads as TGTGCCAGCAGCCATACAGGGTGGTGGTACGAGCAGTACTTC. Its protein product is CASSHTGWWYEQYF.

This clone was seen just once. V and J are TRBV30 and TRBJ2-1; no definite D call. The CDR3 runs to 12 residues. Germline-derived CDR1 and CDR2 are GTSNPN and SVGIG (reference sequence). V shed 5 bases and J shed 0 bases, with 5 bases lying between them. The CDR3 DNA follows: TGTGCCTGGGCAGACTCCTACAATGAGCAGTTCTTC. It codes for CAWADSYNEQFF.

DNA of the CDR3: TGTGCCAGCAGTCCCGTAGCGGGAACAGGGCGGGACACCGGGGAGCTGTTTTTT. It specifies CASSPVAGTGRDTGELFF. V usage is TRBV11-3 and J usage is TRBJ2-2, with 8 bases lining up with TRBD2. The CDR3 consists of 18 residues. Looked up from germline, CDR1 is SGHNT and CDR2 is YENEEA. Losses at the gene ends were 6 bases for V and 3 bases for J; bases not matched to a gene: 15.

Comments on this clone: Other nucleotide sequences in the sample specify the same CDR3. This chain uses TRBV19 with TRBJ2-1, with a tentative D call TRBD2 (7 bases). Trimming cost V 1 base and J 4 bases, with 11 bases left between them. The CDR3 is 15 amino acids. Germline V gives CDR1 LNHDA, CDR2 SQIVND (reference sequence). CDR3 in DNA: TGTGCCAGTAGTATAGGAGGGAGGGGGTACAATGAGCAGTTCTTC. This gives the protein CASSIGGRGYNEQFF.

The chain is built from TRBV6-5 and TRBJ2-1; the D gene is possibly TRBD1 (6 bases). This CDR3 contains 11 residues. CDR1 is MNHEY and CDR2 is SVGAGI in the germline V gene. V was clipped by 6 bases and J by 10 bases, with 10 bases between them. The CDR3 DNA follows: TGTGCCAGCAGGGGGGCAGGGGAGCAGTTCTTC. This translates into CASRGAGEQFF.

The V call is TRBV5-4, the J call TRBJ2-1, with 7 bases matching TRBD1. From germline, CDR1 is SGHNT and CDR2 YYREEE (reference sequence). Unmatched junction bases numbered 10, after V lost 3 bases and J lost 7 bases. CDR3 length equals 15 residues. The CDR3 bases are TGTGCCAGCAGCTCCACAGGGGCCCGGGGTAATGAGCAGTTCTTC. Translated, it gives CASSSTGARGNEQFF.

The V and J genes are TRBV28 and TRBJ2-5; TRBD1 matches 11 bases. The CDR3 runs to 14 residues. CDR1 and CDR2 from the germline V gene are MDHEN and SYDVKM. V shed 6 bases and J 7 bases; nucleotides not matched to a gene: 7. This CDR3 reads CASRSGTGGGTQYF. CDR3 bases: TGTGCCAGCAGGTCCGGGACAGGGGGGGGGACCCAGTACTTC.

This chain uses TRBV16 with TRBJ1-5; 7 positions agree with TRBD1. The CDR3 length is 18 residues. J gave up 4 bases and V 0 bases, and 12 bases lay outside the gene matches. The germline gives CDR1 KGHSY, CDR2 FQNENV. CDR3 residues: CASSQSEGRGPLNQPQHF. The CDR3 nucleotides are TGTGCCAGCAGCCAATCGGAAGGAAGGGGGCCGTTAAATCAGCCCCAGCATTTT.

The chain links TRBV5-6 to TRBJ1-2; TRBD1 is a possible D gene (6 bases). CDR3 length equals 16 residues. V was cut by 4 bases and J by 0 bases, with 16 bases left in between. Per germline, CDR1 SGHDT and CDR2 YYEEEE. CDR3 residues: CASSPTGPPTNYGYTF. The CDR3 DNA follows: TGTGCCAGCAGCCCGACAGGACCCCCGACTAACTATGGCTACACCTTC.

The CDR3 region is CALIQGTQETQYF. CDR3 nucleotides: TGTGCCCTTATACAGGGAACCCAAGAGACCCAGTACTTC. This sequence joins TRBV19 and TRBJ2-5, with D possibly TRBD1 on 6 matching bases. Germline V gene data show CDR1 as LNHDA and CDR2 as SQIVND (reference sequence). The CDR3 is 13 amino acids. Trimming cost V 11 bases and J 1 base, with 14 bases left between them.

The chain combines TRBV20-1 with TRBJ2-7; 10 bases are a match to TRBD2. With V trimmed by 3 bases and J by 6 bases, 5 bases remained unmatched. The CDR3 contains 13 residues. Germline CDR1 DFQATT, CDR2 SNEGSKA (reference sequence). This chain's CDR3 is CSASGTSEAEQYF. In nucleotides, the CDR3 is TGCAGTGCTAGTGGGACTAGCGAAGCCGAGCAGTACTTC.